This T cell receptor (beta chain) was captured by sequencing in a study of T cell changes during pregnancy in multiple sclerosis. The germline V and J ends were trimmed by 5 bases and 2 bases, with 13 bases remaining between them. The CDR3 has 14 residues. Germline V gene data show CDR1 as LGHNT and CDR2 as FRNRAP. Generated by immunoSEQ multiplex PCR, the TCRdb table keeps only in-frame clones and is missing some. This sample yields approximately 61,000 clones, of which roughly 86% are seen a single time; about 1.8% belongs to the top ten. This clonotype originated in a female donor with multiple sclerosis, enrolled in a pregnancy study. The sequencing used peripheral blood, collected in the first trimester of pregnancy. V gene TRBV12-5 combines with J gene TRBJ2-7; unclear D gene. In DNA, the CDR3 is TGTGCTAGTGGTCCCCCCCAACTTCCCTACGAGCAGTACTTC. Translation gives CASGPPQLPYEQYF.